Given below is one T cell receptor (beta chain) in context. What it recognizes is unknown. This sample is part of a study of T cell responses to AZD1222 COVID-19 vaccine. Study-wide findings and caveats: A reported finding is that nearly half of spike-specific TCRs target unmutated variant regions. Females outnumbered males among donors, who were mostly white British; clonal diversity was possibly underestimated. Just five to seven people given AZD1222 tested seropositive at baseline. With two AZD1222 doses given, Spike-specific TCR breadth and depth both rose.

Using immunoSEQ multiplex PCR, the repertoire was profiled, and TCRdb retains in-frame clones only, with some absent. The data contain over 200,000 clones, 94% of them singletons. V was clipped by 7 bases and J by 1 base, with 14 bases between them. CDR1 MDHEN and CDR2 SYDVKM come from the germline V gene. This CDR3 is 15 amino acids long. This specimen consisted of peripheral blood, obtained 28 days after the second dose of the MenACWY control vaccine. The rearrangement uses TRBV28 and TRBJ2-1; the D gene could be TRBD1 or TRBD2 (6 bases each). The TCR was taken from an adult who received the MenACWY meningococcal vaccine as a control. DNA of the CDR3: TGTGCCAGCAAAGGGGGGAAAAGTTCCTACAATGAGCAGTTCTTC. It specifies CASKGGKSSYNEQFF. The full variable domain, rest sourced from reference TRBV28 and TRBJ2-1, is DVKVTQSSRYLVKRTGEKVFLECVQDMDHENMFWYRQDPGLGLRLIYFSYDVKMKEKGDIPEGYSVSREKKERFSLILESASTNQTSMYLCASKGGKSSYNEQFFGPGTRLTVL.